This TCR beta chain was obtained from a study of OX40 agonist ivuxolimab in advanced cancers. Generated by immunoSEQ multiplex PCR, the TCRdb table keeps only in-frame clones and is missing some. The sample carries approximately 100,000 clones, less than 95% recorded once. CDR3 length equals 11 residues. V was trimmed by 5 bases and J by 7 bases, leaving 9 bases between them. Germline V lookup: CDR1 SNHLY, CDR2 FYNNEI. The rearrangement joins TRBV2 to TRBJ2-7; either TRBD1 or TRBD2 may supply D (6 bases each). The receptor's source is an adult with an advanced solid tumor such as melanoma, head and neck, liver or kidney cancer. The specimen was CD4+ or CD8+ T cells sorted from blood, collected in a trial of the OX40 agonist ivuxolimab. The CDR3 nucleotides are TGTGCCAGCAGTTGGAGGGGGGAGCAGTACTTC. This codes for CASSWRGEQYF.